A single sample is the source of the 18 T cell receptor beta chains below, sequenced in a study of T-cell reconstitution after alpha-beta-depleted transplantation in children. This sample's TCRbeta library carried unique molecular identifier barcodes. TCRdb reprocessed the PCR reads with MiXCR, giving one entry per CDR3 protein. This sample has about 600,000 distinct CDR3 sequences; 23% occur once, and the top ten carry less than 15%. Material: PBMCs, mostly from graft donor cells, obtained 360 days after TCRalphabeta/CD19-depleted stem cell transplant. The receptors come from a boy in the first two years of life who had a stem cell transplant for acute myeloid leukemia, so the T cells may come from the graft donor.

This clonotype turned up a few times. The chain combines TRBV20-1 with TRBJ2-3, with 8 nucleotides matching TRBD2. V shed 6 bases, J shed 1 base, and the junction held 9 bases outside the gene matches. Germline values: CDR1 DFQATT, CDR2 SNEGSKA (reference sequence). The CDR3 has 15 residues. The CDR3 DNA reads TGCAGTGCCCCCTCGGGTAGCGGGGGCACAGATACGCAGTATTTT. Its protein is CSAPSGSGGTDTQYF.

This clonotype was recorded at least ten times. J is TRBJ1-6 and V is TRBV27, with 9 bases fitting TRBD1. The CDR3 is 17 residues long. V was pared by 1 base and J by 7 bases, with 8 bases of the junction left unmatched. Germline assignment: CDR1 MNHEY and CDR2 SMNVEV (reference sequence). CDR3 protein: CASSLLGTGLGNSPLHF. In DNA, the CDR3 is TGTGCCAGCAGTTTATTAGGGACAGGGTTGGGGAATTCACCCCTCCACTTT.

This clonotype was recorded many times. The chain uses TRBV7-8 and TRBJ2-3, with 8 nucleotides matching TRBD1. Germline V CDR1 and CDR2: SGHVS, FQNEAQ. The CDR3 runs to 18 residues. J gave up 0 bases and V 1 base, and 9 bases lay outside the gene matches. The CDR3 DNA reads as TGTGCCAGCAGCTTAGTGTCCTACAGGGGGACTAGCACAGATACGCAGTATTTT. Translated: CASSLVSYRGTSTDTQYF.

The chain couples TRBV29-1 to TRBJ1-5; D gene uncertain. Trimming stripped 5 bases from V and 2 bases from J, with 10 bases between. CDR1 and CDR2 from the germline V gene are SQVTM and ANQGSEA. The CDR3 consists of 13 residues. The CDR3 DNA is TGCAGCGTTACGCCGGGCGGCAATCAGCCCCAGCATTTT. Residues: CSVTPGGNQPQHF.

This clonotype came up a few times. The CDR3 DNA follows: TGCAGTGCTAGAGTACAGGGGGCGTATTCACCCCTCCACTTT. This codes for CSARVQGAYSPLHF. V gene TRBV20-1 combines with J gene TRBJ1-6, with 9 bases aligning to TRBD1. The CDR3 extends over 14 amino acids. CDR1 DFQATT and CDR2 SNEGSKA come from the germline V gene (reference sequence). V dropped 1 base and J dropped 8; count of bases not matched to a gene: 3.

In its sample, this clonotype was seen many times. The chain recombines TRBV12-3 or TRBV12-4 with TRBJ2-3, with no clear D. Trimming shortened V by 3 bases and J by 0 bases, and 7 bases separated the two germline ends. This CDR3 comprises 14 residues. CDR3 nucleotides: TGTGCCAGCAGTTTCCGGTTTAGCACAGATACGCAGTATTTT. This codes for CASSFRFSTDTQYF.

This clonotype was seen more than once but under ten times. CDR3 amino acids: CASSYKGTAHTEAFF. The CDR3 bases are TGTGCCAGCAGTTACAAGGGAACTGCGCACACTGAAGCTTTCTTT. The V gene is TRBV6-5, the J gene TRBJ1-1; D is unclear. V lost 2 bases and J 3 bases, leaving 13 bases between the germline ends. There are 15 residues in the CDR3. Germline V gene data show CDR1 as MNHEY and CDR2 as SVGAGI.

This clonotype was picked up many times. This chain connects TRBV7-2 to TRBJ1-1; TRBD1 matches at 10 bases. Germline CDR1 SGHTA, CDR2 FQGNSA. V lost 5 bases, J lost 7 bases, and 4 bases stayed unmatched. The CDR3 consists of 13 residues. This CDR3 is CASSPGQGIEAFF. CDR3 in DNA: TGTGCCAGCAGCCCGGGACAGGGGATTGAAGCTTTCTTT. The full variable domain, its missing parts supplied by reference TRBV7-2 and TRBJ1-1, is GAGVSQSPSNKVTEKGKDVELRCDPISGHTALYWYRQSLGQGLEFLIYFQGNSAPDKSGLPSDRFSAERTGGSVSTLTIQRTQQEDSAVYLCASSPGQGIEAFFGQGTRLTVV.

This clonotype was seen only a few times. J is TRBJ2-3 and V is TRBV6-4, with D maybe TRBD2 (5 bases). Germline V gene lookup returns CDR1 MRHNA and CDR2 SNTAGT. This CDR3 spans 15 amino acids. Trimming took 0 bases from V and 3 from J, leaving 10 bases between them. CDR3 residues: CASSDSPGLTDTQYF. CDR3 coding DNA: TGTGCCAGCAGTGACTCCCCGGGGTTAACAGATACGCAGTATTTT.

This clonotype has more than one count but fewer than ten. This rearrangement joins TRBV28 to TRBJ1-3; D remains ambiguous. The V and J ends lost 6 bases and 2 bases respectively, with 5 bases between them. Per the germline V gene, CDR1 is MDHEN and CDR2 is SYDVKM. CDR3 length equals 12 residues. CDR3 sequence (DNA): TGTGCCAGCAGCGTGGCTGGAAACACCATATATTTT. This gives the protein CASSVAGNTIYF.

This clonotype was recorded at least ten times. V and J are TRBV7-2 and TRBJ2-5, with D possibly matching TRBD2 (6 bases). V shed 5 bases and J shed 9 bases, with 22 bases lying between them. The CDR3 length is 15 residues. Germline V CDR1 and CDR2: SGHTA, FQGNSA. The CDR3 sequence is CASSLTQWGEGAQYF. CDR3 DNA: TGTGCCAGCAGCCTTACGCAGTGGGGGGAAGGGGCCCAGTACTTC.

This clonotype was found many times. The DNA for the CDR3 is TGCAGTGCCAGGGGAGGGCCCCAAGAGACCCAGTACTTC. This encodes CSARGGPQETQYF. The chain combines TRBV20-1 with TRBJ2-5, with a tentative D call TRBD2 (7 bases). Germline V gene data show CDR1 as DFQATT and CDR2 as SNEGSKA (reference sequence). The CDR3 sequence is 13 residues long. The V and J ends lost 6 bases and 1 base respectively, with 12 bases between them.

This clonotype was counted ten times or more. The rearrangement uses TRBV4-3 and TRBJ2-3, with 7 bases identical to TRBD2. Germline-derived CDR1 and CDR2 are LGHNA and YSLEER. Losses at the gene ends were 0 bases for V and 6 bases for J; bases not matched to a gene: 9. CDR3 length: 16 amino acids. In nucleotides, the CDR3 is TGCGCCAGCAGCCAAGATGGTGGGGGGGTCGGGGATACGCAGTATTTT. As protein: CASSQDGGGVGDTQYF.

There are a few counts of this clonotype. V usage is TRBV10-3 and J usage is TRBJ1-2, with D perhaps TRBD1 (5 bases). The CDR3 spans 13 residues. CDR1 and CDR2 from the germline V gene are ENHRY and SYGVKD. Trimming took 2 bases from V and 10 from J, leaving 14 bases between them. CDR3 sequence (DNA): TGTGCCATCAGTGAGCAGTTGAAAGGGGACTACACCTTC. Protein: CAISEQLKGDYTF.

This clonotype was recorded many times. J is TRBJ1-2 and V is TRBV6-1; 7 bases line up with TRBD1. There are 14 residues in the CDR3. Germline V gene sequence: CDR1 MNHNS, CDR2 SASEGT. V dropped 6 bases and J dropped 2; count of bases not matched to a gene: 6. This chain's CDR3 is CASSIDRANYGYTF. CDR3 DNA: TGTGCCAGCAGCATAGACAGGGCCAACTATGGCTACACCTTC.

The table lists this clonotype with a few counts. The chain carries TRBV12-3 or TRBV12-4 and TRBJ2-3; D is undetermined. V lost 7 bases to trimming and J lost 2 bases, with 10 bases between them. The CDR3 is made up of 13 amino acids. In DNA form, the CDR3 reads TGTGCCAGCACCACGGACCTCACAGATACGCAGTATTTT. Its protein is CASTTDLTDTQYF.

The chain has TRBV12-3 or TRBV12-4 and TRBJ1-1; no definite D call. The V gene lost 8 bases and the J gene lost 6 bases, with 13 bases spanning the gap. CDR3 length: 12 residues. CDR3 bases: TGTGCCAGCGCCAATGTAGGGTCTGAAGCTTTCTTT. This gives the protein CASANVGSEAFF.

The chain has TRBV12-3 or TRBV12-4 and TRBJ1-3; D is perhaps TRBD1 (5 bases). The CDR3 totals 15 residues. Trimming pared 9 bases from V and 0 bases from J, leaving 15 bases between. The CDR3 is CASKPSGGSGNTIYF. The CDR3 bases are TGTGCCAGTAAACCTAGCGGGGGCTCTGGAAACACCATATATTTT.